Shown below are 11 T cell receptor beta chains from a single sample sequenced in a study of blood T cell repertoires in COVID-19. Sequencing used immunoSEQ multiplex PCR; TCRdb keeps in-frame clones, though not all of them. Of 200,000 to 250,000 clones detected, 87% appear once; the ten largest clones hold 10% to 11%. Sequenced: PBMCs or T cells enriched from blood (not recorded which). Receptors were obtained from a man aged 25 to 40 who had recovered from COVID-19.

This clone showed up just once. The gene calls are TRBV19 and TRBJ1-3; D unclear. This CDR3 comprises 12 residues. The germline V and J ends were trimmed by 4 bases and 4 bases, with 5 bases remaining between them. Germline CDR1 and CDR2: LNHDA and SQIVND (reference sequence). DNA for the CDR3: TGTGCCAGTAGTACGGAGGGAAACACCATATATTTT. Its translation is CASSTEGNTIYF.

V is TRBV30 and J is TRBJ2-7; possible D gene TRBD1, 5 bases. The CDR3 has 12 residues. Germline V gene lookup returns CDR1 GTSNPN and CDR2 SVGIG (reference sequence). Trimming shortened V by 4 bases and J by 5 bases, and 12 bases separated the two germline ends. CDR3 protein: CAWTGKVNEQYF. The CDR3 DNA follows: TGTGCCTGGACAGGGAAGGTCAACGAGCAGTACTTC.

V gene TRBV6-6 combines with J gene TRBJ2-7; 7 nucleotides agree with TRBD1. The V gene end was trimmed by 6 bases and the J gene end by 1 base; junction bases not matched to a gene: 27. Germline V CDR1 and CDR2: MNHNY, SVGAGI (reference sequence). The CDR3 is made up of 21 amino acids. In nucleotides, the CDR3 is TGTGCCAGCAGCCCCGGAACAGCCCGGGACAGTGGGTGGCCTAAATCCTACGAGCAGTACTTC. Protein: CASSPGTARDSGWPKSYEQYF.

The chain uses TRBV6-6 and TRBJ1-1; tentative D call: TRBD1 (5 bases). Between the trimmed V and J ends, which lost 0 bases and 0 bases, there was a span of 11 bases. This CDR3 spans 16 amino acids. The germline V gene encodes CDR1 MNHNY and CDR2 SVGAGI (reference sequence). CDR3 loop: CASSYSPGGMNTEAFF. Here the CDR3 DNA reads TGTGCCAGCAGTTACTCTCCGGGGGGGATGAACACTGAAGCTTTCTTT.

The gene calls are TRBV27 and TRBJ2-7, with TRBD1 identical over 7 bases. V gave up 4 bases and J gave up 2 bases; unmatched junction bases: 5. The CDR3 spans 14 residues. Germline V lookup: CDR1 MNHEY, CDR2 SMNVEV (reference sequence). The CDR3 nucleotides read TGTGCCAGCAGTTGGGAGAGGGGGCCCTACGAGCAGTACTTC. This codes for CASSWERGPYEQYF.

This clone is a singleton in its sample. The chain has TRBV28 and TRBJ2-7; possibly TRBD1 for D (7 bases). This CDR3 is built from 14 residues. Germline CDR1 and CDR2: MDHEN and SYDVKM. Trimming shortened V by 6 bases and J by 3 bases, and 15 bases separated the two germline ends. The CDR3 loop is CASRTGRSVYEQYF. CDR3 nucleotide sequence: TGTGCCAGCAGGACAGGGAGGTCGGTCTACGAGCAGTACTTC.

The chain employs TRBV28 and TRBJ2-5; tentatively, D is TRBD2 (5 bases). Trimming removed 2 bases at V and 2 bases at J, with 24 bases between. CDR1 and CDR2 from the germline V gene are MDHEN and SYDVKM. The CDR3 is 19 residues long. The CDR3 is CASSLNEGKAEALQETQYF. CDR3 nucleotide sequence: TGTGCCAGCAGTTTAAATGAGGGTAAAGCGGAGGCTCTACAAGAGACCCAGTACTTC.

This clone appeared a single time. The chain recombines TRBV7-6 with TRBJ2-7; 8 bases agree with TRBD2. Germline V CDR1 and CDR2: SGHVS, FNYEAQ. The CDR3 spans 15 residues. Losses at the gene ends were 5 bases for V and 1 base for J; bases not matched to a gene: 7. CDR3 nucleotides: TGTGCCAGCAGCAGGGCTAGCGGGCGGTCCTACGAGCAGTACTTC. Protein: CASSRASGRSYEQYF.

The chain combines TRBV4-1 with TRBJ2-7; 7 bases line up with TRBD1. Germline values: CDR1 MGHRA, CDR2 YSYEKL. CDR3 length: 15 amino acids. The V and J ends lost 6 bases and 5 bases, in that order; junction bases with no gene match: 13. Here the CDR3 reads CASRRQRDRSHEQYF. For the CDR3, the DNA is TGCGCCAGCAGGCGCCAAAGGGACAGAAGCCACGAGCAGTACTTC.

The chain carries TRBV2 and TRBJ2-7, with 7 bases aligning to TRBD1. The germline gives CDR1 SNHLY, CDR2 FYNNEI. This CDR3 is 15 amino acids long. Germline trimming cut 6 bases from V and 0 bases from J; bases unmatched to any gene: 8. The CDR3 sequence is CASRDVRDSSYEQYF. As DNA, the CDR3 is TGTGCCAGCAGAGATGTCCGGGACAGCTCCTACGAGCAGTACTTC.

The J gene is TRBJ1-1, the V gene TRBV7-2; D might be TRBD1 (5 bases). Germline V gene sequence: CDR1 SGHTA, CDR2 FQGNSA. CDR3 length equals 15 residues. V lost 5 bases and J 1 base, leaving 14 bases between the germline ends. The CDR3 DNA sequence: TGTGCCAGCAGCCTGGGGGGAAGGCAGAACACTGAAGCTTTCTTT. Its translation is CASSLGGRQNTEAFF.